This T cell receptor (beta chain) was identified during a study of T cells after posttransplantation cyclophosphamide. Overall study results and limits: TRB overlap between skin or GI tissue T cells and blood was limited. TRB clonality was highly associated with recipient CMV seropositivity and reactivation. Later blood repertoires were often dominated by clones from the donor CD8+ memory compartment.

This CDR3 is 14 amino acids long. Germline loops: CDR1 MNHEY, CDR2 SVGAGI. The J segment lost 4 bases and the V segment lost 6 bases, leaving 4 bases of the junction unmatched. The assay was immunoSEQ multiplex PCR, and TCRdb's table has in-frame clones only and misses some. The sample lists 7,500 to 10,000 clones; roughly 98% were seen once. About this clone: The antigen remains undetermined.

The naive gate required viable CD3+CD4+ or CD3+CD8+ cells with CCR7+CD45RA+CD45RO-CD95-CD27+CD28+ phenotype. On the day of bone marrow donation, the related graft donor provided peripheral blood. The J gene is TRBJ2-1, the V gene TRBV6-5, with TRBD2 matching 9 bases. The source is a woman aged 55-75 years in good health, CMV-negative, and a related stem cell transplant donor. Sequencing was done on a sample of naive CD4+ T cells sorted from PBMCs. The CDR3, as DNA: TGTGCCAGCAGGCGGGGGGGGGTTTACAATGAGCAGTTCTTC. Its translation: CASRRGGVYNEQFF.